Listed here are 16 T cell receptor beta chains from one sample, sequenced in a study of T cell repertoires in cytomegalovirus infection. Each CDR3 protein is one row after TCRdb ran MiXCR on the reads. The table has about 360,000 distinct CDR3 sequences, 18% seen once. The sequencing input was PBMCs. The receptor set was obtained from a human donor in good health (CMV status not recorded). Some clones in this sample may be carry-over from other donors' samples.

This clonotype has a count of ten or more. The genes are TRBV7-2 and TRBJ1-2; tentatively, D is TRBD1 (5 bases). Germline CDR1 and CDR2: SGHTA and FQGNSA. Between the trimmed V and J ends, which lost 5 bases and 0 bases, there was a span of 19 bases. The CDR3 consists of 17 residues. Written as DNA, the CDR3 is TGTGCCAGCAGCCCGAGCTGGGGCACCGAGACTAACTATGGCTACACCTTC. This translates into CASSPSWGTETNYGYTF.

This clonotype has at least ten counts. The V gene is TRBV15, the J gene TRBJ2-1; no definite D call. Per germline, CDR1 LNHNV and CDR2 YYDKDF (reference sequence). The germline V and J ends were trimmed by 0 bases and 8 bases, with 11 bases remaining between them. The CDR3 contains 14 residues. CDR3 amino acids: CATSRDVAWHEQFF. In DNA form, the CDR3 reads TGTGCCACCAGCAGAGATGTCGCTTGGCATGAGCAGTTCTTC.

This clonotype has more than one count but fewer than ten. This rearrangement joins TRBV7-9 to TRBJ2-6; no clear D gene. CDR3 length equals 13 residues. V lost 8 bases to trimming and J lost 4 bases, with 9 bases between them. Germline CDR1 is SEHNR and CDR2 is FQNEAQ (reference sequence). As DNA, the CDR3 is TGTGCCAGCTTCGTGACGGGGGCCAACGTCCTGACTTTC. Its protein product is CASFVTGANVLTF.

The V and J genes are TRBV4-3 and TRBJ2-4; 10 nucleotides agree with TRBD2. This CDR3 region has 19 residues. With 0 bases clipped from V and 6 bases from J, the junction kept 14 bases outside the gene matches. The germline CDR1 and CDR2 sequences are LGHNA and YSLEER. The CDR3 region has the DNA TGCGCCAGCAGCCAAGATCCCCTAGCGGGAGATCCCGAGGGAAACATTCAGTACTTC. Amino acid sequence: CASSQDPLAGDPEGNIQYF.

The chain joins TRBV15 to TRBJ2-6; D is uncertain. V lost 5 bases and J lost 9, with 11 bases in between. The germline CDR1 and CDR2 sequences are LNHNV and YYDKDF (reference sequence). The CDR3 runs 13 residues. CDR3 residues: CATSGYGVNVLTF. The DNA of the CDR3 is TGTGCCACCAGCGGATACGGAGTCAACGTCCTGACTTTC.

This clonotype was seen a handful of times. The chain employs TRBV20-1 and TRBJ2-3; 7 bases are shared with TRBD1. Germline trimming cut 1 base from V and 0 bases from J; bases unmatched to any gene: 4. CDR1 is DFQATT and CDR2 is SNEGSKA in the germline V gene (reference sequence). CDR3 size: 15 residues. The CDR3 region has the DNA TGCAGTGCTAGAGCTGGGACAGCGAGCACAGATACGCAGTATTTT. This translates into CSARAGTASTDTQYF.

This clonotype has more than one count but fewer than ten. CDR3 amino acids: CAMKSAGDSPLHF. CDR3 DNA sequence: TGTGCCATGAAGTCCGCCGGGGATTCACCCCTCCACTTT. This rearrangement joins TRBV10-3 to TRBJ1-6; D is unclear. V was pared by 9 bases and J by 8 bases, with 14 bases between. CDR1 is ENHRY, CDR2 SYGVKD, per germline. The CDR3 loop spans 13 amino acids.

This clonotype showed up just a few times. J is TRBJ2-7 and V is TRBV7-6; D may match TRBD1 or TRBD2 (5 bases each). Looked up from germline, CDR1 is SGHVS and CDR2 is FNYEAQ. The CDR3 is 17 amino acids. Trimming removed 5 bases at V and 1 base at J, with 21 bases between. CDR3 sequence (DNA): TGTGCCAGCAGCCCGAGAGGGATCCGACAGTTGTCCTACGAGCAGTACTTC. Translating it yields CASSPRGIRQLSYEQYF.

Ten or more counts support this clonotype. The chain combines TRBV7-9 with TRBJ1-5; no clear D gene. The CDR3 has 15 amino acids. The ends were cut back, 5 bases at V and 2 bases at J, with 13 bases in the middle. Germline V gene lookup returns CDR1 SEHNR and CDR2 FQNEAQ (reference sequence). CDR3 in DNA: TGTGCCAGCAGCCCTGGCCGGGCGGGCAATCAGCCCCAGCATTTT. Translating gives CASSPGRAGNQPQHF.

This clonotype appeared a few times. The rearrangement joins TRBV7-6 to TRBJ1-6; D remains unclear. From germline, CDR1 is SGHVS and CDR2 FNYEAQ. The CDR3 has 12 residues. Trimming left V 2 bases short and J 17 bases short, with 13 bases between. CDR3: CASSLIDNAIHF. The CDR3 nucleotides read TGTGCCAGCAGCTTAATCGACAACGCAATCCACTTT.

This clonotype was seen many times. The CDR3: CASRGLARSYEQYF. The CDR3 DNA sequence: TGTGCCAGCAGAGGACTAGCGAGGTCCTACGAGCAGTACTTC. The V gene is TRBV6-1, the J gene TRBJ2-7; 9 positions agree with TRBD2. V gave up 6 bases and J gave up 1 base; unmatched junction bases: 4. CDR1 is MNHNS and CDR2 is SASEGT in the germline V gene. CDR3 length: 14 residues.

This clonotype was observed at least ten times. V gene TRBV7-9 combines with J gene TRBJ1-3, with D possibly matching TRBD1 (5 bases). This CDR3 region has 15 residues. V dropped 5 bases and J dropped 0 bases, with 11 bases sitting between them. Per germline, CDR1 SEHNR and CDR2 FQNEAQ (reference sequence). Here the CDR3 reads CASSDTGLSGNTIYF. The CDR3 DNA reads TGTGCCAGCAGCGATACAGGACTCTCTGGAAACACCATATATTTT.

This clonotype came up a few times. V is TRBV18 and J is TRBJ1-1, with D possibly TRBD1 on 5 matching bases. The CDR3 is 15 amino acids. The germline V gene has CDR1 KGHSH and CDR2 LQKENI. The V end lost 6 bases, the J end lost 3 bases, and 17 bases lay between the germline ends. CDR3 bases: TGTGCCAGCTCCCCGGGACCCATGGGCTACACTGAAGCTTTCTTT. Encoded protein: CASSPGPMGYTEAFF.

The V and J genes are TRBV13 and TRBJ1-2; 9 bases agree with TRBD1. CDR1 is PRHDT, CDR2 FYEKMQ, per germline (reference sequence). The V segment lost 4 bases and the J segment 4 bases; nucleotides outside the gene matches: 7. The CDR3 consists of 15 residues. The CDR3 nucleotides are TGTGCCAGCAGCTACCGACAGGGGGGGAGCTATGGCTACACCTTC. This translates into CASSYRQGGSYGYTF.

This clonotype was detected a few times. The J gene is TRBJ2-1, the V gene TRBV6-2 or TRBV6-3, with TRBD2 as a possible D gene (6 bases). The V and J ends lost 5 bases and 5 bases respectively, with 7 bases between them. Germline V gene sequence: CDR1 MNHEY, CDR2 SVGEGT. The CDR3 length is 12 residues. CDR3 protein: CASSRLDNEQFF. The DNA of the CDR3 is TGTGCCAGCAGTCGACTAGACAATGAGCAGTTCTTC.

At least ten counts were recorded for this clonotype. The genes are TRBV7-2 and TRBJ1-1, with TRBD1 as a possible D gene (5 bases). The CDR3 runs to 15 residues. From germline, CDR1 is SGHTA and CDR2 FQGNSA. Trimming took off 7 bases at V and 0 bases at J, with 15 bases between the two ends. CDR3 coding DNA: TGTGCCAGCACCCTTAATGGGGGGTTGAACACTGAAGCTTTCTTT. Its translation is CASTLNGGLNTEAFF.